A single sample is the source of the 18 T cell receptor beta chains below, sequenced in a study of T-cell reconstitution after alpha-beta-depleted transplantation in children. Unique molecular identifiers were incorporated into the prepared TCRbeta library. TCRdb recomputed calls from the PCR reads with MiXCR, one row per CDR3 protein. The sample lists some 300,000 distinct CDR3 sequences, around 10% occurring once. This specimen consisted of PBMCs, obtained before TCRalphabeta/CD19-depleted stem cell transplant. The source is a boy in the first two years of life with acute myeloid leukemia, due to receive a stem cell transplant.

The gene calls are TRBV6-1 and TRBJ1-1; D possibly corresponds to TRBD1 (6 bases). The CDR3 is made up of 12 amino acids. Germline CDR1 MNHNS, CDR2 SASEGT. V was trimmed by 2 bases and J by 8 bases, leaving 9 bases between them. The CDR3 bases are TGTGCCAGCAGTGAAATGGGGGCAGAAGCTTTCTTT. It specifies CASSEMGAEAFF.

About this clonotype itself: With a much larger clone just one base away, this may be a read error. The chain employs TRBV7-2 and TRBJ2-7; 8 bases line up with TRBD2. V shed 4 bases, J shed 1 base, and the junction held 3 bases outside the gene matches. CDR1 is SGHTA and CDR2 is FQGNSA in the germline V gene. The CDR3 loop spans 14 amino acids. This chain's CDR3 is CASSSASGSYEQYF. In DNA form, the CDR3 reads TGTGCCAGCAGCTCAGCTAGCGGGTCCTACGAGCAGTACTTC.

This clonotype appeared a few times. The rearrangement links TRBV5-6 to TRBJ2-1; D uncertain. The length of the CDR3 is 13 residues. The germline V and J ends were trimmed by 4 bases and 8 bases, with 13 bases remaining between them. Germline assignment: CDR1 SGHDT and CDR2 YYEEEE. The CDR3 region is CASSPGWADEQFF. CDR3 in DNA: TGTGCCAGCAGCCCTGGGTGGGCTGATGAGCAGTTCTTC.

This clonotype was seen at least ten times. For the CDR3, the DNA is TGTGCCAGCAATCCAGGGTTTGGGGGTAATGAAAAACTGTTTTTT. Amino acid sequence: CASNPGFGGNEKLFF. The V gene is TRBV7-9, the J gene TRBJ1-4; the D gene is possibly TRBD1 (5 bases). Trimming removed 7 bases at V and 4 bases at J, with 16 bases between. In germline, CDR1 is SEHNR, CDR2 FQNEAQ (reference sequence). The CDR3 has 15 amino acids.

This clonotype was picked up a small number of times. The rearrangement links TRBV6-2 or TRBV6-3 to TRBJ2-7; 7 bases map to TRBD1. The V gene end was trimmed by 11 bases and the J gene end by 2 bases; junction bases not matched to a gene: 12. The CDR3 extends over 14 amino acids. Per germline, CDR1 MNHEY and CDR2 SVGEGT. This CDR3 is CAGTATGKTYEQYF. CDR3 coding DNA: TGTGCCGGTACCGCGACAGGGAAAACCTACGAGCAGTACTTC.

The chain recombines TRBV5-1 with TRBJ1-6; D is undetermined. Trimming left V 0 bases short and J 7 bases short, with 11 bases between. Per the germline V gene, CDR1 is SGHRS and CDR2 is YFSETQ. The CDR3 runs to 15 residues. DNA for the CDR3: TGCGCCAGCAGCTTGGGCAGAGTTACGAATTCACCCCTCCACTTT. Translating it yields CASSLGRVTNSPLHF.

This clonotype was picked up many times. The chain uses TRBV27 and TRBJ2-7; 8 positions match TRBD2. CDR1 is MNHEY, CDR2 SMNVEV, per germline (reference sequence). The CDR3 is made up of 14 amino acids. The V segment lost 5 bases and the J segment 3 bases; nucleotides outside the gene matches: 6. CDR3: CASSPGLEGYEQYF. The DNA for the CDR3 is TGTGCCAGCAGTCCGGGACTAGAGGGCTACGAGCAGTACTTC.

This clonotype was seen many times. CDR3 sequence (DNA): TGTGCCAGCAGCTTGGAAGAGGGGGTCCCTACGGATGAGCAGTTCTTC. Translating it yields CASSLEEGVPTDEQFF. The V and J genes are TRBV5-5 and TRBJ2-1, with D perhaps matching TRBD1 (6 bases). Germline loops: CDR1 SGHKS, CDR2 YYEKEE (reference sequence). CDR3 length: 16 amino acids. V was trimmed by 0 bases and J by 8 bases, leaving 18 bases between them.

This clonotype showed up many times. V usage is TRBV4-1 and J usage is TRBJ2-3; D is ambiguous. This CDR3 region has 14 residues. V lost 8 bases, J lost 2 bases, and 14 bases lay in between. Germline assignment: CDR1 MGHRA and CDR2 YSYEKL. Here the CDR3 reads CASSRTGPTDTQYF. For the CDR3, the DNA is TGCGCCAGCTCCCGGACGGGTCCCACAGATACGCAGTATTTT.

The chain uses TRBV18 and TRBJ2-3, with a possible D match to TRBD2 (5 bases). V shed 4 bases and J shed 2 bases, with 16 bases lying between them. The CDR3 is made up of 16 amino acids. In germline, CDR1 is KGHSH, CDR2 LQKENI. The CDR3 protein is CASSRRPAAYTDTQYF. The CDR3 DNA sequence: TGTGCCAGCTCACGAAGGCCAGCGGCATACACAGATACGCAGTATTTT.

J is TRBJ2-4 and V is TRBV5-5, with TRBD1 identical over 9 bases. This CDR3 region has 16 residues. After removal of 4 bases from V and 2 bases from J, the junction contained 7 bases not matched to a gene. Germline CDR1 SGHKS, CDR2 YYEKEE (reference sequence). CDR3: CASSPGQGTPKNIQYF. In DNA, the CDR3 is TGTGCCAGCAGCCCAGGACAGGGGACCCCCAAAAACATTCAGTACTTC.

This sequence joins TRBV7-9 and TRBJ1-2; weak D call: TRBD1 (5 bases). This CDR3 has 12 residues. The germline gives CDR1 SEHNR, CDR2 FQNEAQ (reference sequence). Trimming took 11 bases from V and 4 from J, leaving 14 bases between them. The CDR3 DNA is TGTGCCTGTCGACAGTCATCCTATGGCTACACCTTC. Residues: CACRQSSYGYTF.

This clonotype was found many times. This sequence joins TRBV5-5 and TRBJ2-7; D not certain. V was trimmed by 1 base and J by 5 bases, leaving 7 bases between them. CDR3 length: 12 residues. CDR1 is SGHKS and CDR2 is YYEKEE in the germline V gene (reference sequence). CDR3 in DNA: TGTGCCAGCAGCTTGCCAACGGACGAGCAGTACTTC. As protein: CASSLPTDEQYF.

Note on this clonotype: A much larger clone differs by one base, so this may be a read error. The CDR3 does not close with the conserved phenylalanine or tryptophan, likely indicating a read error. V usage is TRBV2 and J usage is TRBJ2-7, with TRBD1 as a possible D gene (7 bases). V lost 5 bases and J lost 6, with 14 bases in between. Germline-derived CDR1 and CDR2 are SNHLY and FYNNEI. The CDR3 extends over 13 amino acids. The CDR3 DNA reads TGTGCCAGCAGTCCCTCAGGGGGAGGCGAGCAGTACTCC. It yields the protein CASSPSGGGEQYS.

The chain links TRBV5-6 to TRBJ2-1, with 9 bases aligning to TRBD2. CDR1 SGHDT and CDR2 YYEEEE come from the germline V gene. CDR3 size: 16 residues. Germline trimming cut 3 bases from V and 2 bases from J; bases unmatched to any gene: 6. The CDR3 bases are TGTGCCAGCAGCTCAGCCTTAGCGGGGGCCTACAATGAGCAGTTCTTC. This translates into CASSSALAGAYNEQFF.

Many counts were recorded for this clonotype. CDR3 protein: CASATESYEQYF. The CDR3 DNA sequence: TGCGCCAGCGCGACAGAGAGCTACGAGCAGTACTTC. The chain has TRBV5-1 and TRBJ2-7; a weak D match, TRBD1 (5 bases). CDR1 and CDR2 from the germline V gene are SGHRS and YFSETQ. This CDR3 region has 12 residues. The V gene lost 7 bases and the J gene lost 3 bases, with 11 bases spanning the gap.

Many counts were recorded for this clonotype. The chain recombines TRBV7-2 with TRBJ2-7; 11 bases match TRBD2. The germline CDR1 and CDR2 sequences are SGHTA and FQGNSA. This CDR3 spans 13 amino acids. After removal of 6 bases from V and 5 bases from J, the junction contained 3 bases not matched to a gene. The CDR3 here is CASRLAGAHEQYF. The DNA of the CDR3 is TGTGCCAGCAGACTAGCGGGAGCCCACGAGCAGTACTTC.

Many counts were recorded for this clonotype. The rearrangement joins TRBV12-3 or TRBV12-4 to TRBJ2-4; D unresolved. This CDR3 has 11 amino acids. V was shortened by 3 bases and J by 8 bases, with 5 bases between the two germline ends. CDR3 region: CASSFRDIQYF. As DNA, the CDR3 is TGTGCCAGCAGTTTTCGGGACATTCAGTACTTC.